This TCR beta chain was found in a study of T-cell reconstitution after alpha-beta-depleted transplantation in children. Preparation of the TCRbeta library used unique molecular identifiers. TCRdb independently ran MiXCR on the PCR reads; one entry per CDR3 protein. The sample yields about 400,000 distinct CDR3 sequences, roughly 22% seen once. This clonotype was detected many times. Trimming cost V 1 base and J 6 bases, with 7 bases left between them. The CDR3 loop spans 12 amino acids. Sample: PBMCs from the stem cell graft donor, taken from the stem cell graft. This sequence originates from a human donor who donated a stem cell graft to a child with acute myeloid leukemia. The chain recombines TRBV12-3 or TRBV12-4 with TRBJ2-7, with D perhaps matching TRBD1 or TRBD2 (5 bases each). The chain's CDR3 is CASSLGGGEQYF. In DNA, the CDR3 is TGTGCCAGCAGTTTAGGTGGGGGCGAGCAGTACTTC.